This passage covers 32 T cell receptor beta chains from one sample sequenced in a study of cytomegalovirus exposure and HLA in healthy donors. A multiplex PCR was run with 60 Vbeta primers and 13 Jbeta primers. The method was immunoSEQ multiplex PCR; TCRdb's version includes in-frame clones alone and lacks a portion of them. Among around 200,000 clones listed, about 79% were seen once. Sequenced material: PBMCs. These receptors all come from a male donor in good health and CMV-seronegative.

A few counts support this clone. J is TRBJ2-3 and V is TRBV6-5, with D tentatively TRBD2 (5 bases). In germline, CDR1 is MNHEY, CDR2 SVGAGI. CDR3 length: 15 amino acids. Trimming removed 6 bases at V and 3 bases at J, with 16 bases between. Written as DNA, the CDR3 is TGTGCCAGCAGCTCTCCCCCCCGGGGAACAGATACGCAGTATTTT. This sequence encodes CASSSPPRGTDTQYF.

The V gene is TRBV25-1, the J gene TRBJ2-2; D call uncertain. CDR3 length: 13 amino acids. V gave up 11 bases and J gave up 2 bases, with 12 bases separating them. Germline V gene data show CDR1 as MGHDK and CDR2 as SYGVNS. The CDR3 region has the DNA TGTGCCGCCCAGGTCACTAACACCGGGGAGCTGTTTTTT. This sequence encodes CAAQVTNTGELFF.

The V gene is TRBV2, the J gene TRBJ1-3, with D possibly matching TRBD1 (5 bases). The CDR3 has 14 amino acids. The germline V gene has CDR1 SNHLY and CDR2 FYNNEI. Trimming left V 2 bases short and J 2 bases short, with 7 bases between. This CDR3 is CASSEQGPGNTIYF. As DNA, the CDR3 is TGTGCCAGCAGTGAACAGGGTCCTGGAAACACCATATATTTT.

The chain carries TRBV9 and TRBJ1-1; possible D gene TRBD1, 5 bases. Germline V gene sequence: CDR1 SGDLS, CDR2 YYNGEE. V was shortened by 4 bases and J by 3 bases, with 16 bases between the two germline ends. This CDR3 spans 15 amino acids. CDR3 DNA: TGTGCCAGCAGCTTCACAGGATCGTTGGACACTGAAGCTTTCTTT. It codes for CASSFTGSLDTEAFF.

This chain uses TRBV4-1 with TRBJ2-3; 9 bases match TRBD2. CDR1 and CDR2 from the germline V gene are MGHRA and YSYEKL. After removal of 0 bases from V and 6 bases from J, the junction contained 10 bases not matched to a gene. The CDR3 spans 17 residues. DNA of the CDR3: TGCGCCAGCAGCCAAGAGAGAGTAGCGGGAGTAGGTGATACGCAGTATTTT. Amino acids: CASSQERVAGVGDTQYF.

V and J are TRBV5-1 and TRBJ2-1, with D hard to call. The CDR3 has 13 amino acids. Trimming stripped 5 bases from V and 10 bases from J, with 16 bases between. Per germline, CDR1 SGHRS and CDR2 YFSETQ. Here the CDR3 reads CASSYERLQEQFF. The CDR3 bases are TGCGCCAGCAGTTATGAGCGTCTTCAGGAGCAGTTCTTC.

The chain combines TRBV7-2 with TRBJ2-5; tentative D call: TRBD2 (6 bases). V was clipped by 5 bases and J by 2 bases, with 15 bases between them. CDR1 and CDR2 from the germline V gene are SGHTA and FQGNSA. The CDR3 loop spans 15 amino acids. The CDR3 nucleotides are TGTGCCAGCAGCCAAACTCGGACTATTCAAGAGACCCAGTACTTC. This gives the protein CASSQTRTIQETQYF.

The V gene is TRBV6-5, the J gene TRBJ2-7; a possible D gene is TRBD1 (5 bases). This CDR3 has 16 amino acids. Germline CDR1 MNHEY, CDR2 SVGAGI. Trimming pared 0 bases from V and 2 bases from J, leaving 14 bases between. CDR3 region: CASSYSIFDSTYEQYF. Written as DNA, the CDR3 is TGTGCCAGCAGTTACTCGATATTTGACAGTACCTACGAGCAGTACTTC.

The CDR3 sequence: CASSLRTGTTDTQYF. The CDR3 DNA reads TGTGCCAGCAGCTTAAGGACAGGGACCACAGATACGCAGTATTTT. J is TRBJ2-3 and V is TRBV7-3; 8 bases match TRBD1. The CDR3 totals 15 residues. V dropped 1 base and J dropped 2; count of bases not matched to a gene: 2. Germline loops: CDR1 SGHTA, CDR2 FQGTGA.

CDR3: CASSPRAGTYNSPLHF. The DNA for the CDR3 is TGTGCCAGTAGCCCCAGGGCAGGGACCTATAATTCACCCCTCCACTTT. The chain couples TRBV19 to TRBJ1-6, with D perhaps TRBD1 (5 bases). Germline V gene sequence: CDR1 LNHDA, CDR2 SQIVND (reference sequence). The CDR3 consists of 16 residues. The V and J ends lost 6 bases and 2 bases respectively, with 14 bases between them.

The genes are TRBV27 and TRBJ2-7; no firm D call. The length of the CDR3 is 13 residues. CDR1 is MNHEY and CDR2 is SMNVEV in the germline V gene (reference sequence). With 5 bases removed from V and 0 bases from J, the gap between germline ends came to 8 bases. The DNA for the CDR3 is TGTGCCAGCAGTCCCCTTTTCTCCTACGAGCAGTACTTC. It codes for CASSPLFSYEQYF.

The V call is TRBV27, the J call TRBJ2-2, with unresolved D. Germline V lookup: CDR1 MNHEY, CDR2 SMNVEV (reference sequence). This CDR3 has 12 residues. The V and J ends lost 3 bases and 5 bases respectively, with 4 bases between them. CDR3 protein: CASSFKTGELFF. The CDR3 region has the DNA TGTGCCAGCAGTTTTAAAACCGGGGAGCTGTTTTTT.

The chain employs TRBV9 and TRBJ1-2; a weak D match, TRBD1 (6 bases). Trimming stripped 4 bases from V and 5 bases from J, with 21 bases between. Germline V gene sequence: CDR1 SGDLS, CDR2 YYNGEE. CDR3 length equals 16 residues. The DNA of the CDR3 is TGTGCCAGCAGCCCCCGTGGGGGGGCGCCCGGGTATGGCTACACCTTC. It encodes CASSPRGGAPGYGYTF.

The CDR3 loop reads CASSFRVPFLKLFF. DNA of the CDR3: TGTGCCAGCAGCTTCCGGGTCCCCTTCCTCAAACTGTTTTTT. V gene TRBV7-2 combines with J gene TRBJ1-4, with D hard to call. The CDR3 runs 14 residues. The germline gives CDR1 SGHTA, CDR2 FQGNSA. V was pared by 3 bases and J by 11 bases, with 16 bases between.

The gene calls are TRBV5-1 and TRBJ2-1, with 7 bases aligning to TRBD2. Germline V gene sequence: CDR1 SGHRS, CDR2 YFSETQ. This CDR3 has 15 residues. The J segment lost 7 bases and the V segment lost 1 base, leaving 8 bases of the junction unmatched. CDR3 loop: CASSLFSGLGNEQFF. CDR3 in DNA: TGCGCCAGCAGCTTGTTTAGCGGGCTAGGGAATGAGCAGTTCTTC.

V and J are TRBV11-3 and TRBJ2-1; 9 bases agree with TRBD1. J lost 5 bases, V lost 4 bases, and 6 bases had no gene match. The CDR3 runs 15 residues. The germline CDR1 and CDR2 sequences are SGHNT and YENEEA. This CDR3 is CASSSGQGSHNEQFF. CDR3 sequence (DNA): TGTGCCAGCAGCTCGGGACAGGGTTCCCACAATGAGCAGTTCTTC. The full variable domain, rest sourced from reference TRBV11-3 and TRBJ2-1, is EAGVVQSPRYKIIEKKQPVAFWCNPISGHNTLYWYLQNLGQGPELLIRYENEEAVDDSQLPKDRFSAERLKGVDSTLKIQPAELGDSAVYLCASSSGQGSHNEQFFGPGTRLTVL.

The CDR3 nucleotides are TGTGCCAGCAGCTTAGTTGGGGCAGGTAGCAATCAGCCCCAGCATTTT. Translated: CASSLVGAGSNQPQHF. This chain uses TRBV11-2 with TRBJ1-5, with D possibly matching TRBD1 (5 bases). Between the trimmed V and J ends, which lost 1 base and 0 bases, there was a span of 10 bases. CDR3 length: 16 amino acids. Germline loops: CDR1 SGHAT, CDR2 FQNNGV.

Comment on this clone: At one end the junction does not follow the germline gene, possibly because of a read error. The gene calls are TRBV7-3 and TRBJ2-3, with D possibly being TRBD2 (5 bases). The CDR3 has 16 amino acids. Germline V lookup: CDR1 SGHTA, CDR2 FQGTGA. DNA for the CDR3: TGTGCCAGCAGCTCTACGGGATGGCCGAGCAGAGATACGCAGTATTTT. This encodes CASSSTGWPSRDTQYF.

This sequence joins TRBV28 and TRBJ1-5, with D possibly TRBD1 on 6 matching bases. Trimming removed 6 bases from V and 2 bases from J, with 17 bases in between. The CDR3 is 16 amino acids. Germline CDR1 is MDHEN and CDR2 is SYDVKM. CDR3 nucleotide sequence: TGTGCCAGCAGCCCCGAACAGGGAGTCGGCAATCAGCCCCAGCATTTT. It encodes CASSPEQGVGNQPQHF.

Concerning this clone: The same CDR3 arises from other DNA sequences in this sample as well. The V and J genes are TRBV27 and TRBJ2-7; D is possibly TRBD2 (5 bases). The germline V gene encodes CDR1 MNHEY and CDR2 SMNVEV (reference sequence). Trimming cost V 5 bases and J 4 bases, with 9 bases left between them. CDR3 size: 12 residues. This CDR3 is CASSLPGYEQYF. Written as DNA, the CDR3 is TGTGCCAGCAGTCTGCCGGGGTACGAGCAGTACTTC.

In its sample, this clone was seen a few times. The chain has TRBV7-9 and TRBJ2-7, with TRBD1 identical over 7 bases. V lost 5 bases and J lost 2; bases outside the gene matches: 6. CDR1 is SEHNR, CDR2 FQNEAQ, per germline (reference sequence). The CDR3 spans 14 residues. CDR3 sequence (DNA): TGTGCCAGCAGCCCCCGGGACAGCGCCTACGAGCAGTACTTC. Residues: CASSPRDSAYEQYF.

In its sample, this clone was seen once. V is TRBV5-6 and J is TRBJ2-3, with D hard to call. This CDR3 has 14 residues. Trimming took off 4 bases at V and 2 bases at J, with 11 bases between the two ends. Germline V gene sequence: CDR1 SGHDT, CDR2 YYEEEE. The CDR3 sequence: CASSLGLPTDTQYF. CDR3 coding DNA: TGTGCCAGCAGCCTGGGTCTCCCCACAGATACGCAGTATTTT.

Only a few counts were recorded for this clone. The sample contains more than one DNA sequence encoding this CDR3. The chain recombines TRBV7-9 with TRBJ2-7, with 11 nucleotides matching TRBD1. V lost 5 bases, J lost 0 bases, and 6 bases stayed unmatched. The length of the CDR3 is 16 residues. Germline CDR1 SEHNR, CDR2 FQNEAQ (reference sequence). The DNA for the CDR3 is TGTGCCAGCAGCGAGGGACAGGGGGACCTCTCCTACGAGCAGTACTTC. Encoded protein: CASSEGQGDLSYEQYF.

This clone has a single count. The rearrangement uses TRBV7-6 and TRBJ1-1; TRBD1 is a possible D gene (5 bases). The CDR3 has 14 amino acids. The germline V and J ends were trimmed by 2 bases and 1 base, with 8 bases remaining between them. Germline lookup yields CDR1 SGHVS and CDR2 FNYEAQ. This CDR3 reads CASSLQTANTEAFF. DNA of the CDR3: TGTGCCAGCAGCTTACAGACAGCGAACACTGAAGCTTTCTTT.

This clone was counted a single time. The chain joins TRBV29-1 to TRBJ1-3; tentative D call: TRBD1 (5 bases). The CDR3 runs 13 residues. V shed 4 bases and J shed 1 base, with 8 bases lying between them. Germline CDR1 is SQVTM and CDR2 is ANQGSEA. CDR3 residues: CSVGGQSGNTIYF. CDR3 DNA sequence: TGCAGCGTTGGAGGACAATCTGGAAACACCATATATTTT.

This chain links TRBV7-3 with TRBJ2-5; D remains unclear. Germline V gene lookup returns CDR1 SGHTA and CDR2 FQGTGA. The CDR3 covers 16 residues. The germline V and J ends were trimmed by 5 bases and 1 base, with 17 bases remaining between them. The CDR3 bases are TGTGCCAGCAGCCTTTACCCTAGTGGGTCCCAAGAGACCCAGTACTTC. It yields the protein CASSLYPSGSQETQYF.

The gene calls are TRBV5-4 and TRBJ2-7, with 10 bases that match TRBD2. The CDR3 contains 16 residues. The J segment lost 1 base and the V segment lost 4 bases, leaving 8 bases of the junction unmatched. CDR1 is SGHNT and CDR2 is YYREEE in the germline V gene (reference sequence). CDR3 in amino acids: CASSPPIAGGSYEQYF. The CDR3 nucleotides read TGTGCCAGCAGCCCTCCCATAGCGGGGGGTTCCTACGAGCAGTACTTC.

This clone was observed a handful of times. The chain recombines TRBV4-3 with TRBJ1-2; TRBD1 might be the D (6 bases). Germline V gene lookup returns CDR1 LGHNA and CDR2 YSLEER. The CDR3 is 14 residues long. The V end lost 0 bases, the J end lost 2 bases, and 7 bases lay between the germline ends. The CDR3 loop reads CASSQETGNYGYTF. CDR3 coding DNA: TGCGCCAGCAGCCAAGAAACAGGGAACTATGGCTACACCTTC.

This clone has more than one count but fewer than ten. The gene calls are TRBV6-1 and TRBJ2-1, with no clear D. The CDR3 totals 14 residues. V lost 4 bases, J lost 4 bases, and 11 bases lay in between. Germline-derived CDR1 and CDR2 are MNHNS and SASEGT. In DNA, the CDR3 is TGTGCCAGCAGTGGAACAACAGAGTACAATGAGCAGTTCTTC. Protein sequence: CASSGTTEYNEQFF.

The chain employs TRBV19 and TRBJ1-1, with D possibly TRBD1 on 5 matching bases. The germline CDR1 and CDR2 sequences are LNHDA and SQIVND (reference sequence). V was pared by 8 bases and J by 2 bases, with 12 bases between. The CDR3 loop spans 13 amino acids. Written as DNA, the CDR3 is TGTGCCAGTGCTCAGACAGTAAACACTGAAGCTTTCTTT. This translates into CASAQTVNTEAFF.

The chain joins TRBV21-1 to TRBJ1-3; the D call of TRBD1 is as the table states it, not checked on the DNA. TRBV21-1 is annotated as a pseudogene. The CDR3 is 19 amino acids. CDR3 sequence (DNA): TGTGCCAGCAGCAAAGTTGAACGACAGGGGGAACAATCTGGAAACACCATATATTTT. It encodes CASSKVERQGEQSGNTIYF.

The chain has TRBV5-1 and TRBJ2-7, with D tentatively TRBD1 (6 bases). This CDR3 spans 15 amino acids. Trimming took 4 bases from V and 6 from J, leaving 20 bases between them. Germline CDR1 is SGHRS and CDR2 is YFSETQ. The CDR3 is CASSPRNRDIGEQYF. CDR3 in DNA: TGCGCCAGCAGCCCCCGAAACCGGGACATTGGCGAGCAGTACTTC.